The clone carrying this T cell receptor beta chain has a single count. Its antigen remains unidentified. These data belong to a study of T cells in Graves' hyperthyroidism and ophthalmopathy. The source material, RNA transcripts, was used to amplify TCR beta CDR3 regions. The HTBI primer set served for first-round RT-PCR of the TCR CDR3. TCRdb redid the calling of the multiplex PCR reads with MiXCR, one entry per CDR3 protein. In the table there are about 500,000 distinct CDR3 sequences, approximately 48% of which are singletons. Study-wide results and limits: Among clonotypes expanded in thyroid above 0.001, most were also found in blood. Ophthalmopathy and stable hyperthyroidism were separated by a 13 V-J model.

Exclusions: uncontrolled infection, other autoimmune disease, pregnancy, lactation. Each diagnosis drew on symptoms, thyroxine, TRAb, thyroid ultrasound and orbital computed tomography findings. Per germline, CDR1 SGHNT and CDR2 YENEEA. This CDR3 region has 16 residues. V shed 1 base and J 0 bases; nucleotides not matched to a gene: 6. This TCR was recovered from an adult woman with Graves' disease, either hyperthyroidism or ophthalmopathy (not recorded which). The chain links TRBV11-3 to TRBJ2-7, with 7 bases identical to TRBD2. Sequencing input: peripheral blood or thyroid tissue (not recorded which). Here the CDR3 DNA reads TGTGCCAGCAGCTTAGTCGGAGGGACTAACTCCTACGAGCAGTACTTC. This codes for CASSLVGGTNSYEQYF.